The source of this T cell receptor beta chain is a study of shared clonotypes between healthy human individuals. Study-wide results and caveats: Among several donors, approximately 5% of naive CD4 clonotypes were found in common. Clonotypes not shared had lower generation probabilities than those common to all four donors.

Germline V CDR1 and CDR2: SGHNT, YYREEE (reference sequence). The V and J ends lost 0 bases and 5 bases respectively, with 6 bases between them. The CDR3 is 13 residues long. Comment on this clone: Its antigen is not identified.

Deep-level assay runs were performed. In replicate PCRs of sorted subsets, approximately 200 ng DNA, tens of thousands of T cell genomes, was used. Sequencing was performed with immunoSEQ multiplex PCR; in TCRdb, only in-frame clones are kept and a portion is missing. Here the sample spans roughly 400,000 clones, about 96% being singletons. The chain employs TRBV5-4 and TRBJ2-1; D may be TRBD1 (5 bases). The receptor was isolated from a man in his thirties or forties in good health. Sequenced material: memory CD8+ T cells sorted from blood. Subset here: CD45RO+ cells pooled with CCR7-negative TemRA cells. CDR3 in DNA: TGTGCCAGCAGCTTGGCGACAGACAATGAGCAGTTCTTC. Translated: CASSLATDNEQFF.